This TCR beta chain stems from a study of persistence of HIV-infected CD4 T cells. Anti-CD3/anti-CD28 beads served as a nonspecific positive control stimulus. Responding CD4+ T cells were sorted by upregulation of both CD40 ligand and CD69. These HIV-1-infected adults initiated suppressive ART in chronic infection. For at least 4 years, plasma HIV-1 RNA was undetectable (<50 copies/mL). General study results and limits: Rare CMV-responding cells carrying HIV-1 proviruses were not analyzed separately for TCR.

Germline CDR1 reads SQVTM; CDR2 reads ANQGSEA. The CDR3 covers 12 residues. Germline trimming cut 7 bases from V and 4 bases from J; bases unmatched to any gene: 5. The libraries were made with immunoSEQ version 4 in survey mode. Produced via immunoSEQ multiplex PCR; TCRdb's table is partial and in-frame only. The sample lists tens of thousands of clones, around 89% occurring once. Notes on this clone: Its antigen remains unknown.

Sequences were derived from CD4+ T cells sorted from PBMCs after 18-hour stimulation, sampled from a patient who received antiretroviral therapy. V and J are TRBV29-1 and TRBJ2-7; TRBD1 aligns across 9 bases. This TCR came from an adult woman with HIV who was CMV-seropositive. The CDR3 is CSAEDRGYEQYF. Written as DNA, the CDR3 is TGCAGCGCCGAGGACAGGGGATACGAGCAGTACTTC.